A single sample gave rise to the 29 T cell receptor beta chains below, sequenced in a study of T cells after yellow fever vaccination. TCRdb fed the 5' RACE reads into MiXCR, producing one record per CDR3 protein. The table lists fewer than 350,000 distinct CDR3 sequences, 3.5% to 4.5% of them singletons. The sample in question was PBMCs, obtained 15 days after the yellow fever booster vaccination. Receptor source: a man aged 18 to 35 who received the YFV17D yellow fever vaccine.

This clonotype was seen at least ten times. The CDR3 region has the DNA TGCGCCAGCAGCTTGGGGCAGGGGAACACCGGGGAGCTGTTTTTT. It translates to CASSLGQGNTGELFF. The chain joins TRBV5-1 to TRBJ2-2; D perhaps matches TRBD1 (5 bases). V lost 0 bases and J lost 1, with 7 bases in between. Looked up from germline, CDR1 is SGHRS and CDR2 is YFSETQ. The CDR3 totals 15 residues. The variable domain in full, with the rest retrieved from reference TRBV5-1 and TRBJ2-2, is KAGVTQTPRYLIKTRGQQVTLSCSPISGHRSVSWYQQTPGQGLQFLFEYFSETQRNKGNFPGRFSGRQFSNSRSEMNVSTLELGDSALYLCASSLGQGNTGELFFGEGSRLTVL.

The J gene is TRBJ2-1, the V gene TRBV6-2 or TRBV6-3; the D call may be TRBD1 or TRBD2 (5 bases each). CDR1 and CDR2 (germline): MNHEY, SVGEGT. This CDR3 is built from 13 residues. Trimming removed 8 bases from V and 2 bases from J, with 10 bases in between. This chain's CDR3 is CASGTGPYNEQFF. The CDR3 coding sequence is TGTGCCAGCGGAACGGGACCCTACAATGAGCAGTTCTTC.

The CDR3 protein is CASSFEGARREQYF. The CDR3 DNA is TGTGCCAGCAGTTTTGAGGGGGCGAGGCGCGAGCAGTACTTC. This sequence joins TRBV12-3 or TRBV12-4 and TRBJ2-7; TRBD1 agrees at 7 bases. The J segment lost 6 bases and the V segment lost 3 bases, leaving 8 bases of the junction unmatched. CDR3 length: 14 amino acids.

There are a few counts of this clonotype. The genes are TRBV6-5 and TRBJ1-5; D remains unclear. This CDR3 has 15 residues. V lost 4 bases, J lost 6 bases, and 16 bases lay in between. CDR1 is MNHEY, CDR2 SVGAGI, per germline. The DNA for the CDR3 is TGTGCCAGCAGTTCCCGGGTCGGGTTGGGTCAGCCCCAGCATTTT. The encoded protein is CASSSRVGLGQPQHF.

This clonotype occurred a few times. J is TRBJ1-1 and V is TRBV25-1, with TRBD1 as a possible D gene (5 bases). CDR3 size: 15 residues. The germline V and J ends were trimmed by 1 base and 5 bases, with 14 bases remaining between them. Germline CDR1 reads MGHDK; CDR2 reads SYGVNS. CDR3 in amino acids: CASSESQRGGTEAFF. The CDR3 DNA is TGTGCCAGCAGTGAATCCCAGAGGGGAGGGACTGAAGCTTTCTTT.

This clonotype occurred a few times. The chain links TRBV10-2 to TRBJ1-6; TRBD1 agrees at 11 bases. The CDR3 runs to 15 residues. Germline-derived CDR1 and CDR2 are WSHSY and SAAADI. V lost 6 bases, J lost 8 bases, and 6 bases stayed unmatched. The CDR3 is CASRGPGQGDSPLHF. CDR3 coding DNA: TGCGCCAGCAGGGGCCCGGGACAGGGGGATTCACCCCTCCACTTT.

The table lists this clonotype with many counts. J is TRBJ2-7 and V is TRBV5-1; tentative D call: TRBD2 (5 bases). The CDR3 loop spans 13 amino acids. Germline assignment: CDR1 SGHRS and CDR2 YFSETQ. The V end was cut by 0 bases, the J end by 6 bases, with 10 bases between. CDR3 DNA sequence: TGCGCCAGCAGCTTGGCCGGAGGTAGCGAGCAGTACTTC. Translation: CASSLAGGSEQYF.

The chain uses TRBV6-6 and TRBJ2-5; 8 nucleotides align to TRBD2. Trimming took 7 bases from V and 5 from J; bases not matched to a gene: 9. The CDR3 is made up of 14 amino acids. Looked up from germline, CDR1 is MNHNY and CDR2 is SVGAGI (reference sequence). The CDR3 region is CASNLPGLVETQYF. In DNA, the CDR3 is TGTGCCAGCAATCTTCCGGGACTAGTCGAGACCCAGTACTTC.

This clonotype occurred many times. This chain connects TRBV20-1 to TRBJ2-1, with D hard to call. This CDR3 region has 14 residues. V was cut by 2 bases and J by 4 bases, with 12 bases left in between. The V gene's germline CDR1 is DFQATT and CDR2 SNEGSKA (reference sequence). The CDR3 DNA reads TGCAGTGCTAGAATGGGCAGGTCTTACAATGAGCAGTTCTTC. It codes for CSARMGRSYNEQFF.

This clonotype was recorded at least ten times. CDR3 coding DNA: TGTGCCAGCAGCGTAGAGGAGGGGCCCTACAATGAGCAGTTCTTC. Amino acid sequence: CASSVEEGPYNEQFF. This chain joins TRBV9 and TRBJ2-1; possibly TRBD2 for D (6 bases). V lost 0 bases and J lost 2, with 9 bases in between. Germline CDR1 SGDLS, CDR2 YYNGEE. The CDR3 spans 15 residues.

This clonotype was detected ten times or more. The chain is built from TRBV4-1 and TRBJ2-1; 9 nucleotides line up with TRBD1. The CDR3 is 14 residues long. CDR1 and CDR2 from the germline V gene are MGHRA and YSYEKL. Unmatched junction bases numbered 2, after V lost 3 bases and J lost 5 bases. CDR3 sequence (DNA): TGCGCCAGCAGCCAGTGGACAGGGGACAATGAGCAGTTCTTC. Translated: CASSQWTGDNEQFF.

This clonotype showed up many times. The CDR3 sequence: CASSWDSYNQPQHF. CDR3 in DNA: TGTGCCAGCAGCTGGGACAGCTATAATCAGCCCCAGCATTTT. V gene TRBV7-2 combines with J gene TRBJ1-5; 7 positions match TRBD1. Germline assignment: CDR1 SGHTA and CDR2 FQGNSA. The CDR3 runs to 14 residues. J lost 4 bases, V lost 4 bases, and 4 bases had no gene match.

The table lists this clonotype with a few counts. This chain uses TRBV7-7 with TRBJ2-5; no reliable D call. Germline CDR1 is SSHAT and CDR2 is FNYEAQ (reference sequence). Trimming shortened V by 1 base and J by 1 base, and 7 bases separated the two germline ends. This CDR3 has 14 amino acids. The CDR3 nucleotides read TGTGCCAGCAGCTTAGGTCACTCCCAAGAGACCCAGTACTTC. Protein sequence: CASSLGHSQETQYF.

This clonotype turned up a few times. V and J are TRBV3-1 and TRBJ2-2; the D is unclear. The CDR3 loop spans 14 amino acids. Germline V gene lookup returns CDR1 LGHDT and CDR2 YNNKEL (reference sequence). Deletions cut 1 base from V and 4 bases from J, with 7 bases between. This CDR3 reads CASSQGVSTGELFF. The CDR3 coding sequence is TGTGCCAGCAGCCAAGGTGTCAGCACCGGGGAGCTGTTTTTT.

The chain combines TRBV3-1 with TRBJ2-1, with TRBD2 matching over 8 bases. Losses at the gene ends were 3 bases for V and 5 bases for J; bases not matched to a gene: 6. Germline V gene lookup returns CDR1 LGHDT and CDR2 YNNKEL (reference sequence). The CDR3 has 15 amino acids. CDR3 in amino acids: CASSQKGTRHNEQFF. The CDR3 DNA is TGTGCCAGCAGCCAGAAGGGGACTAGACACAATGAGCAGTTCTTC.

In this sample, this clonotype turned up a few times. This chain connects TRBV7-8 to TRBJ1-4, with D possibly TRBD1 on 5 matching bases. V was cut by 4 bases and J by 3 bases, with 15 bases left in between. Germline lookup yields CDR1 SGHVS and CDR2 FQNEAQ. The CDR3 is 16 residues long. The CDR3 sequence: CASSYIEGFANEKLFF. As DNA, the CDR3 is TGTGCCAGCAGCTACATCGAGGGGTTTGCTAATGAAAAACTGTTTTTT.

This clonotype was recorded a few times. The rearrangement links TRBV5-1 to TRBJ1-1; D remains unclear. The V gene's germline CDR1 is SGHRS and CDR2 YFSETQ. This CDR3 comprises 14 residues. Trimming stripped 0 bases from V and 6 bases from J, with 12 bases between. This CDR3 is CASSLDVGLAEAFF. CDR3 sequence (DNA): TGCGCCAGCAGCTTGGATGTGGGGTTGGCTGAAGCTTTCTTT.

This clonotype was counted many times. This rearrangement joins TRBV7-9 to TRBJ1-1; unclear D gene. The CDR3 contains 13 residues. V was clipped by 1 base and J by 2 bases, with 5 bases between them. Germline lookup yields CDR1 SEHNR and CDR2 FQNEAQ (reference sequence). For the CDR3, the DNA is TGTGCCAGCAGCTTAGGGCATAACACTGAAGCTTTCTTT. Its translation is CASSLGHNTEAFF. Full variable domain (missing parts from reference TRBV7-9 and TRBJ1-1): DTGVSQNPRHKITKRGQNVTFRCDPISEHNRLYWYRQTLGQGPEFLTYFQNEAQLEKSRLLSDRFSAERPKGSFSTLEIQRTEQGDSAMYLCASSLGHNTEAFFGQGTRLTVV.

The CDR3 is CASSESGSGGGLDTQYF. In DNA form, the CDR3 reads TGCGCCAGCAGTGAATCGGGGTCGGGGGGCGGCTTAGATACGCAGTATTTT. The rearrangement joins TRBV10-1 to TRBJ2-3, with D possibly being TRBD2 (7 bases). The germline V gene has CDR1 WNHNN and CDR2 SYGVQD (reference sequence). V was clipped by 3 bases and J by 5 bases, with 21 bases between them. CDR3 length: 17 amino acids.

At least ten counts were recorded for this clonotype. The V gene is TRBV6-1, the J gene TRBJ2-2; 9 positions agree with TRBD1. The germline V gene has CDR1 MNHNS and CDR2 SASEGT. Trimming at V came to 1 base and at J to 3 bases, leaving 0 bases not matched to a gene. The CDR3 extends over 15 amino acids. CDR3 protein: CASSEGTGDTGELFF. In DNA, the CDR3 is TGTGCCAGCAGTGAAGGGACAGGGGACACCGGGGAGCTGTTTTTT.

There are many counts of this clonotype. V gene TRBV5-1 combines with J gene TRBJ1-5; possible D gene TRBD1, 5 bases. Looked up from germline, CDR1 is SGHRS and CDR2 is YFSETQ. V lost 8 bases and J 0 bases, leaving 15 bases between the germline ends. The CDR3 runs 15 residues. CDR3 coding DNA: TGCGCCAGAGCCGCAGGGTACTATAGCAATCAGCCCCAGCATTTT. This translates into CARAAGYYSNQPQHF.

The sample holds a few counts of this clonotype. The genes are TRBV11-2 and TRBJ2-2; perhaps TRBD1 as D (5 bases). V shed 2 bases and J shed 6 bases, with 7 bases lying between them. Per germline, CDR1 SGHAT and CDR2 FQNNGV. The CDR3 contains 13 residues. CDR3 nucleotide sequence: TGTGCCAGCAGCTTATTAGGGGCCGGGGAGCTGTTTTTT. This gives the protein CASSLLGAGELFF. The full variable domain, its missing parts supplied by reference TRBV11-2 and TRBJ2-2, is EAGVAQSPRYKIIEKRQSVAFWCNPISGHATLYWYQQILGQGPKLLIQFQNNGVVDDSQLPKDRFSAERLKGVDSTLKIQPAKLEDSAVYLCASSLLGAGELFFGEGSRLTVL.

Details on this clonotype: The junction shows a germline mismatch at one end, possibly a read error. The V gene is TRBV6-6, the J gene TRBJ2-3; D perhaps matches TRBD1 (5 bases). Germline V gene data show CDR1 as MNHNY and CDR2 as SVGAGI (reference sequence). The CDR3 sequence is 14 residues long. CDR3 residues: CASSYAARADTKYF. CDR3 sequence (DNA): TGTGCCAGCAGTTACGCGGCCAGGGCAGATACGAAGTATTTT.

V gene TRBV7-9 combines with J gene TRBJ2-1; the D gene is possibly TRBD2 (6 bases). CDR1 is SEHNR, CDR2 FQNEAQ, per germline (reference sequence). The CDR3 has 15 residues. Trimming took off 5 bases at V and 6 bases at J, with 17 bases between the two ends. CDR3 amino acids: CASSLGRTTSNEQFF. Here the CDR3 DNA reads TGTGCCAGCAGCCTGGGCCGGACTACGTCCAATGAGCAGTTCTTC.

This clonotype was found many times. The chain combines TRBV7-6 with TRBJ2-4; D perhaps matches TRBD2 (6 bases). Germline V lookup: CDR1 SGHVS, CDR2 FNYEAQ. This CDR3 is built from 14 residues. Trimming took off 5 bases at V and 8 bases at J, with 16 bases between the two ends. The CDR3 loop reads CASSPRVGGDIQYF. The CDR3 region has the DNA TGTGCCAGCAGCCCCCGAGTTGGCGGGGACATTCAGTACTTC.

This clonotype occurred a few times. The chain carries TRBV20-1 and TRBJ1-4; D uncertain. Germline loops: CDR1 DFQATT, CDR2 SNEGSKA (reference sequence). This CDR3 is 15 amino acids long. The germline V and J ends were trimmed by 0 bases and 2 bases, with 10 bases remaining between them. CDR3 loop: CSARDFEGTNEKLFF. CDR3 DNA: TGCAGTGCTAGAGATTTTGAGGGTACTAATGAAAAACTGTTTTTT.

This clonotype was seen only a few times. The rearrangement joins TRBV3-1 to TRBJ2-3, with TRBD2 as a possible D gene (5 bases). The CDR3 is made up of 14 amino acids. Trimming shortened V by 5 bases and J by 8 bases, and 17 bases separated the two germline ends. The germline V gene has CDR1 LGHDT and CDR2 YNNKEL (reference sequence). CDR3 nucleotides: TGTGCCAGCAGCTATAGTGAGGGCGCAGGTACGCAGTATTTT. This translates into CASSYSEGAGTQYF.

The V call is TRBV5-1, the J call TRBJ2-1, with 7 nucleotides matching TRBD1. This CDR3 comprises 16 residues. The J segment lost 7 bases and the V segment lost 2 bases, leaving 12 bases of the junction unmatched. Germline V gene sequence: CDR1 SGHRS, CDR2 YFSETQ. In DNA, the CDR3 is TGCGCCAGCAGCTTAACACAGGGGTGGGAATGGAATGAGCAGTTCTTC. It codes for CASSLTQGWEWNEQFF.

This clonotype showed up many times. The V and J genes are TRBV20-1 and TRBJ1-2; D is undetermined. Germline V CDR1 and CDR2: DFQATT, SNEGSKA (reference sequence). Between the trimmed V and J ends, which lost 1 base and 4 bases, there was a span of 7 bases. The CDR3 is made up of 12 amino acids. CDR3 sequence reads: CSARAGSYGYTF. Here the CDR3 DNA reads TGCAGTGCTAGAGCGGGAAGCTATGGCTACACCTTC.